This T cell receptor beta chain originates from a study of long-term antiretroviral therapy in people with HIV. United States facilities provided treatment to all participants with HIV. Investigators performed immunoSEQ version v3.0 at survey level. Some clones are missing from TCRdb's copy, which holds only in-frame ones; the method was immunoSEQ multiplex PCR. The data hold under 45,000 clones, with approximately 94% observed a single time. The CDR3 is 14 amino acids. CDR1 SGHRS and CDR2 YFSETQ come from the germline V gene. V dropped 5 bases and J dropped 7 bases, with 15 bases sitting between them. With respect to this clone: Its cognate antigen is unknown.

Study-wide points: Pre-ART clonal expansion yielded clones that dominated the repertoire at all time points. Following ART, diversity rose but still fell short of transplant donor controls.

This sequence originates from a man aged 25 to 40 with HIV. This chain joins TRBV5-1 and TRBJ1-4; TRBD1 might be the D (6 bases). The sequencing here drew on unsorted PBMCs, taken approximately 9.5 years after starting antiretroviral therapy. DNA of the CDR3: TGCGCCAGCAGGGACGGGACACAAAGTGAAAAACTGTTTTTT. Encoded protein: CASRDGTQSEKLFF.